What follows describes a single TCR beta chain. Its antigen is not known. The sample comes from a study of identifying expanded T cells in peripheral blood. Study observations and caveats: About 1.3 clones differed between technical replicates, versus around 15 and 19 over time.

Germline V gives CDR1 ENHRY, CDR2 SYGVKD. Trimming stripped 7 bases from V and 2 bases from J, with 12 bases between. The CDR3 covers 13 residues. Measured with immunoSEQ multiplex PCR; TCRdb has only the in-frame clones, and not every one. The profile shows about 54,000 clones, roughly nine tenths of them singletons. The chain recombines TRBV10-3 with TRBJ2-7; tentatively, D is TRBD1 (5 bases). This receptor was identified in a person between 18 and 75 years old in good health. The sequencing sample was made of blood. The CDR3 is CAITEQVTYEQYF. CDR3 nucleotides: TGTGCCATCACCGAACAGGTTACCTACGAGCAGTACTTC.